The clone carrying this TCR beta chain was observed many times. Antigen specificity is unknown. Using a J-beta primer mix together with a sample-barcoded 5' primer, a second PCR was run for roughly 6 to 11 cycles. A single record per CDR3 protein comes from TCRdb applying MiXCR to the 5' RACE reads. This table holds approximately 810,000 distinct CDR3 sequences, about 28% found once. The entry originates in a study of blood T cells in healthy people across ages. The V segment lost 2 bases and the J segment 5 bases; nucleotides outside the gene matches: 8. The CDR3 spans 16 residues. Germline V gene sequence: CDR1 MNHNY, CDR2 SVGAGI (reference sequence). Study results and limitations: Higher diversity and more naive CD4+ cells were features of long-lived donors, compared to aged donors. Age brought a roughly linear fall in TCR beta diversity measured per million T cells.

Source material: blood. The chain employs TRBV6-6 and TRBJ2-5; 10 positions match TRBD2. The sequence came from an elderly woman in good health. The CDR3 region is CASSYGASGGWETQYF. CDR3 nucleotides: TGTGCCAGCAGTTACGGCGCTAGCGGGGGATGGGAGACCCAGTACTTC.